Listed below are T cell receptor beta chains from one sample, sequenced in a study of blood T cell repertoires in COVID-19. The repertoire was sequenced with immunoSEQ multiplex PCR; TCRdb's copy has only in-frame clones and lacks some. The sample consists of 200,000 to 250,000 clones, over 75% of them appearing once. The sample comprised PBMCs or T cells enriched from blood (not recorded which). Source of these receptors: a woman aged 55-69 years who had recovered from COVID-19. The CDR3 runs from the conserved cysteine through the conserved F or W. Each record gives: J gene, clone size, V gene, D gene, CDR3 DNA, CDR3 protein. The D gene is left open where the match is weak. The size entry is marked missing in some rows and otherwise reads once, few, many or a size class.

TRBJ2-3 - TRBV11-2 TRBD1 TGTGCCAGCAGGTTTCGGACAGGGGGCTTAGATACGCAGTATTTT CASRFRTGGLDTQYF
TRBJ1-4 - TRBV2 - TGTGCCAGCAGGAAGACAGGAAGAAATGAAAAACTGTTTTTT CASRKTGRNEKLFF
TRBJ2-2 - TRBV5-1 TRBD2 TGCGCCAGCAGCTTGCTAGCGGGAGGTCGGACCGGGGAGCTGTTTTTT CASSLLAGGRTGELFF
TRBJ2-6 - TRBV6-6 - TGTGCCAGCAGTCGAAGCAGGCTGTCTGGGGCCAACGTCCTGACTTTC CASSRSRLSGANVLTF
TRBJ2-1 - TRBV21-1 - TGTGCCAGCAGGACAGGGCGTAATCGGTGGGATGAGCAGTTCTTC CASRTGRNRWDEQFF
TRBJ1-2 - TRBV29-1 TRBD1 TGCAGCGGGACAGGGGGCGACTATGGCTACACCTTC CSGTGGDYGYTF
TRBJ1-1 - TRBV13 TRBD1 TGTGCCAGCAGCTCGGGACAGGGAGCGACTGAAGCTTTCTTT CASSSGQGATEAFF
TRBJ1-5 - TRBV6-5 - TGTGCCAGCAGAGAGGACAGTCCCCGGCAGCCCCAGCATTTT CASREDSPRQPQHF
TRBJ2-1 - TRBV3-1/TRBV3-2 TRBD2 TGTGCCAGCAGCCAAGGACCAAGGACTAGCGGGGGAGAGAATGAGCAGTTCTTC CASSQGPRTSGGENEQFF
TRBJ1-2 - TRBV19 TRBD1 TGTGCCAGTAGAGACAGGGGGCGCGGGTCGGCTAACTATGGCTACACCTTC CASRDRGRGSANYGYTF
TRBJ2-7 - TRBV11-2 TRBD1 TGTGCCAGCAGCTTAGGGAAAGGACAGGGGTACGAGCAGTACTTC CASSLGKGQGYEQYF
TRBJ2-5 few TRBV7-2 - TGTGCCATCCGGTACCGGGGGATAGAGACCCAGTACTTC CAIRYRGIETQYF
TRBJ2-5 - TRBV7-6 - TGTGCCAGCAGCTTATCGCCGACAGGGAGGCAAGAGACCCAGTACTTC CASSLSPTGRQETQYF
TRBJ1-5 - TRBV5-1 - TGCGCCAGCAGCTTAGATGCAGGCAATCAGCCCCAGCATTTT CASSLDAGNQPQHF
TRBJ1-4 few TRBV13 - TGTGCCAGCAGCCTCAGAGGGTGGGAAGAAAAACTGTTTTTT CASSLRGWEEKLFF
TRBJ2-1 - TRBV7-9 TRBD2 TGTGCCAGCAGCCAGTGGGCAGCGGGAGTCCCCTACAATGAGCAGTTCTTC CASSQWAAGVPYNEQFF
TRBJ1-5 - TRBV3-1/TRBV3-2 - TGTGCCAGCAGCCAAGCGACAGCTCAGCCCCAGCATTTT CASSQATAQPQHF
TRBJ2-2 - TRBV11-3 TRBD2 TGTGCCAGCAGCCCGGGACTAGCGGGATGGAACACCGGGGAGCTGTTTTTT CASSPGLAGWNTGELFF
TRBJ2-7 - TRBV19 - TGTGCCAGTAGTCCATCGACAGTAGGAAGCTACGAGCAGTACTTC CASSPSTVGSYEQYF
TRBJ1-4 once TRBV10-3 TRBD1 TGTGCCATCAGTGAGTCGGACAGGGGGAATGAAAAACTGTTTTTT CAISESDRGNEKLFF
TRBJ1-5 - TRBV2 TRBD1 TGTGCCAGCAGTACGGACAGGGGGGTAGGCAATCAGCCCCAGCATTTT CASSTDRGVGNQPQHF
TRBJ1-3 - TRBV3-1/TRBV3-2 - TGTGCCAGCAGCCTCCTATGGGGAGGGGATTTT CASSLLWGGDF
TRBJ1-2 - TRBV5-5 TRBD1 TGTGCCAGCAGCTTGGCCTGGGACAGGGACTATGGCTACACCTTC CASSLAWDRDYGYTF
TRBJ2-3 - TRBV10-2 - TGCGCCAGCAGTGTTGACAACACAGATACGCAGTATTTT CASSVDNTDTQYF
TRBJ2-1 - TRBV6-5 TRBD1 TGTGCCAGTACGCCCCGGGACAGGGGGTTTAATGAGCAGTTCTTC CASTPRDRGFNEQFF
TRBJ2-5 - TRBV5-1 - TGCGCCAGCAGCTGGGGACTTAATTACCAAGAGACCCAGTACTTC CASSWGLNYQETQYF
TRBJ2-1 - TRBV10-3 TRBD2 TGTGCCATCAGTGAGGGAGTAGCGGGGCGACATAATGAGCAGTTCTTC CAISEGVAGRHNEQFF
TRBJ1-6 few TRBV11-2 TRBD1 TGTGCCAGCAGCGGGACAGACAATTCACCCCTCCACTTT CASSGTDNSPLHF
TRBJ2-1 - TRBV4-3 TRBD2 TGCGCCAGCACCAAAACTCTAGCGGGGATTTCCAATGAGCAGTTCTTC CASTKTLAGISNEQFF
TRBJ1-3 - TRBV27 - TGTGCCAGCAGTTTCATCGAGTCCGAAATCTCTGGAAACACCATATATTTT CASSFIESEISGNTIYF
TRBJ2-1 - TRBV7-2 - TGTGCCAGCAGCTTAGTTGGGGGGATAAGCTCCTACAATGAGCAGTTCTTC CASSLVGGISSYNEQFF
TRBJ2-5 - TRBV5-1 - TGCGCCAGCAGCTTGGACCGGAGACAAGAGACCCAGTACTTC CASSLDRRQETQYF
TRBJ2-3 - TRBV27 TRBD2 TGTGCCAGCGGGCGACTAGCGGGAAAATCAGATACGCAGTATTTT CASGRLAGKSDTQYF
TRBJ1-1 - TRBV7-6 - TGTGCCAGCAGCTCTCTCCGGGACACCTCGAACACTGAAGCTTTCTTT CASSSLRDTSNTEAFF
TRBJ2-1 - TRBV2 TRBD2 TGTGCCAGCAGGCATACTAGCGGGAGGCCCTACAATGAGCAGTTCTTC CASRHTSGRPYNEQFF
TRBJ2-5 - TRBV6-5 TRBD2 TGTGCCAGCAGTTCCTTGACTAGCGGGAGTTTAGAGACCCAGTACTTC CASSSLTSGSLETQYF
TRBJ2-5 - TRBV7-8 TRBD1 TGTGCCAGCAGCACTTGGACAGGGGTGACAGAGACCCAGTACTTC CASSTWTGVTETQYF
TRBJ1-4 - TRBV3-1/TRBV3-2 - TGTGCCAGCAGCGGAACAGGGAGTGCAACTAATGAAAAACTGTTTTTT CASSGTGSATNEKLFF
TRBJ2-5 once TRBV25-1 TRBD1 TGTGCCAGCAGTGACGGGACAGGGTGGGGCGAGACCCAGTACTTC CASSDGTGWGETQYF
TRBJ1-3 few TRBV21-1 - TGTGCCAGCAGCAGTAACAGCTCTGGAAACACCATATATTTT CASSSNSSGNTIYF
TRBJ1-2 - TRBV3-1/TRBV3-2 - TGTGCCAGCAGCCAAGTCCTCGGGAATAACTATGGCTACACCTTC CASSQVLGNNYGYTF
TRBJ2-3 - TRBV5-4 TRBD2 TGTGCCAGCAGCTTGGGAGGTTCGGGCGGGAGGGATACGCAGTATTTT CASSLGGSGGRDTQYF
TRBJ1-2 - TRBV12-2 - TGTGCAAGTCGCTTCCTCTTGCTGGACCGTAGCGTTCTCTATGGCTACACCTTC CASRFLLLDRSVLYGYTF
TRBJ1-4 once TRBV2 - TGTGCCAGCAGTGAAGGGACAGATGATGAAAAACTGTTTTTT CASSEGTDDEKLFF
TRBJ1-2 - TRBV9 - TGTGCCAGCAGCTCACCAATCGGGATTTGGAGTTTGGGTAACTATGGCTACACCTTC CASSSPIGIWSLGNYGYTF
TRBJ1-4 - TRBV25-1 - TGTGCCAGCAGTGATAAGATGGGGGCCAGGGGTGAAAAACTGTTTTTT CASSDKMGARGEKLFF
TRBJ2-1 - TRBV6-2/TRBV6-3 - TGTGCCAGCAGTTACGGGGGGAACCCTTACAATGAGCAGTTCTTC CASSYGGNPYNEQFF
TRBJ2-3 - TRBV4-2 TRBD2 TGTGCCAGCAGCTTGGGACTAGCCCGCCGAGATACGCAGTATTTT CASSLGLARRDTQYF
TRBJ1-3 few TRBV7-9 - TGTGCCAGCAGCCAGGCCCTGACAGATTACTCTGGAAACACCATATATTTT CASSQALTDYSGNTIYF
TRBJ2-3 many TRBV15 TRBD2 TGTGCCACCAGCGGCCTCAGGACTAGCGGGACTGCAGATACGCAGTATTTT CATSGLRTSGTADTQYF
TRBJ1-5 - TRBV5-1 TRBD1 TGCGCCAGCAGCCGGGACAGCGATCAGCCCCAGCATTTT CASSRDSDQPQHF
TRBJ2-5 - TRBV7-3 - TGTGCCAGCAGCTTAAATGGCAGGGCAACTGGGGAGACCCAGTACTTC CASSLNGRATGETQYF
TRBJ1-6 - TRBV6-2/TRBV6-3 TRBD1 TGTGCCAGCAGACCTTTTCGGGACAGGGCATCACCCCTCCACTTT CASRPFRDRASPLHF
TRBJ1-1 - TRBV5-1 - TGCGCCAGCAGCTTGTTTGGGGGGGCGAGGGAGACTGAAGCTTTCTTT CASSLFGGARETEAFF
TRBJ2-4 - TRBV19 TRBD1 TGTGCCAGTAGTGGCCAGGGACAGGGGCGCATTCAGTACTTC CASSGQGQGRIQYF